The sequence of this T cell receptor (beta chain) was determined in a study of cytomegalovirus exposure and HLA in healthy donors. As for the study in general: The roughly 130 validation repertoires were reported in a later analysis to have been generated on the same platform as the roughly 720 first-cohort repertoires.

Trimming cost V 3 bases and J 11 bases, with 21 bases left between them. Looked up from germline, CDR1 is SGDLS and CDR2 is YYNGEE. The CDR3 contains 14 residues. General study results and limits: Among TCR beta chains, those listed as cytomegalovirus-associated numbered about 150.

On this clone itself: Its antigen is still unknown.

The table came from immunoSEQ multiplex PCR; TCRdb's copy has only in-frame clones and leaves some out. The repertoire consists of around 100,000 clones, with roughly 94% occurring once and the leading ten covering roughly 0.89%. V and J are TRBV9 and TRBJ2-7; the D gene is possibly TRBD2 (5 bases). The sample consisted of PBMCs. The clonotype was recovered from a woman aged 18-29 years in good health and CMV-seronegative. This CDR3 reads CASSASFGSATEYF. CDR3 nucleotides: TGTGCCAGCAGCGCTTCCTTTGGGAGCGCCACGGAGTACTTC.